This T cell receptor beta chain was captured by sequencing in a study of read filtering for tumor transcriptome and immune sequencing. This clonotype was counted at least ten times. From approximately 430 ng of RNA, a library with molecular barcoded alpha/delta and beta/gamma adaptors was made. TCRdb passed the reads through MiXCR, listing each CDR3 protein once. The sample holds 20,000 to 30,000 distinct CDR3 sequences, 20% to 25% seen once. Source material: a population of CD138-negative cells sorted from bone marrow. The sequence was collected from a donor aged 40 or older with multiple myeloma.

CDR3 residues: CASSLRGREITDTQYF. CDR3 in DNA: TGTGCCAGCAGCTTACGCGGGAGGGAAATCACAGATACGCAGTATTTT. The V gene is TRBV7-2, the J gene TRBJ2-3; TRBD2 aligns across 9 bases. V lost 2 bases to trimming and J lost 2 bases; unmatched junction nucleotides: 5. The CDR3 covers 16 residues. Germline CDR1 SGHTA, CDR2 FQGNSA.